This TCR beta chain is drawn from a study of monozygotic twins with inflammatory bowel disease. TCRdb reworked the 5' RACE reads into one entry per CDR3 protein, no DNA. This sample's table reports about 160,000 distinct CDR3 sequences. The CDR3 runs 14 residues. Germline CDR1 is DFQATT and CDR2 is SNEGSKA (reference sequence). Study observations and caveats: Using the inverse Simpson index, IBD patients had lower TCRbeta diversity than healthy co-twins. For IBD patients, clonotypes shared with others were fewer than for healthy twins, especially with disease activity.

Concerning this clonotype itself: Antigen unknown.

This receptor was obtained from a human donor with ulcerative colitis or Crohn's disease, or a healthy co-twin of an affected twin (not recorded which). The V call is TRBV20-1, the J call TRBJ2-1; the D call from TCRdb, TRBD1, cannot be confirmed without DNA. Sequenced material: blood. The CDR3 reads CSARSGKAFSGQFF.